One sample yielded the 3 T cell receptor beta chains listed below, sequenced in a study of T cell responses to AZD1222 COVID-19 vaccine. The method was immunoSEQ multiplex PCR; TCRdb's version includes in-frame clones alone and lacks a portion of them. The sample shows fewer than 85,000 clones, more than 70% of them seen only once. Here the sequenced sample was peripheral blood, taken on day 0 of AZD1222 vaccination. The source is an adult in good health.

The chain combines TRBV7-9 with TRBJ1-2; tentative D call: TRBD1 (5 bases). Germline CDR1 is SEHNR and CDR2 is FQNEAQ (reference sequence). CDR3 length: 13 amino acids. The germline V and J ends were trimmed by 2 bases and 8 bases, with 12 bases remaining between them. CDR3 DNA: TGTGCCAGCAGCTTAACTCAGGGTCGCGGCTACACCTTC. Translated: CASSLTQGRGYTF.

This CDR3 reads CASSLGLAPMVTQYF. DNA for the CDR3: TGTGCCAGCAGCTTGGGACTAGCCCCAATGGTTACGCAGTATTTT. The chain links TRBV7-9 to TRBJ2-3, with 9 positions matching TRBD2. This CDR3 region has 15 residues. With V trimmed by 3 bases and J by 8 bases, 9 bases remained unmatched. From germline, CDR1 is SEHNR and CDR2 FQNEAQ (reference sequence).

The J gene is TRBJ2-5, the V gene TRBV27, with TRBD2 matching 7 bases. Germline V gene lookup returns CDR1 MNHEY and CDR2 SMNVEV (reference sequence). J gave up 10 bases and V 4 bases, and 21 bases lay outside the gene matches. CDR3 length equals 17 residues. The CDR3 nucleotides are TGTGCCAGCAGTTCCACCGAACTAGTCCGATGGGGGGAGGGCCAGTACTTC. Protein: CASSSTELVRWGEGQYF.